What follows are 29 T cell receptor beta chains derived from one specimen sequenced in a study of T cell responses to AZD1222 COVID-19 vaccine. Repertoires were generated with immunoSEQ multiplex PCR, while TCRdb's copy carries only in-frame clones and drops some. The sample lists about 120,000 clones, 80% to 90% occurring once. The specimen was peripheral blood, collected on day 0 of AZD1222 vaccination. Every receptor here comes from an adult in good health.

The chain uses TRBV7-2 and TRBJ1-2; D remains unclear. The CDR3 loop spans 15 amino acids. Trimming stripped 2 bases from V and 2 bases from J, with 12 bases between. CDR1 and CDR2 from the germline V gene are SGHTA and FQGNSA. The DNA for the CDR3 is TGTGCCAGCAGCTTAATTTTCGGGGTCAACTATGGCTACACCTTC. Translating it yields CASSLIFGVNYGYTF.

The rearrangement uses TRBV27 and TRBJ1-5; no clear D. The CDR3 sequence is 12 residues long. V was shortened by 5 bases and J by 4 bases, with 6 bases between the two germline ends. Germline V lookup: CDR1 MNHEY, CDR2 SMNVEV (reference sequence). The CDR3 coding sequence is TGTGCCAGCAGTGGTTTTAATCAGCCCCAGCATTTT. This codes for CASSGFNQPQHF.

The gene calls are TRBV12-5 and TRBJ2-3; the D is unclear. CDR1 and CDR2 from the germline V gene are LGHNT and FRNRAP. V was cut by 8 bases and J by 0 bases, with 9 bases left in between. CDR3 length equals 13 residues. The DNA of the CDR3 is TGTGCTAGTCGACTGTCTAGCACAGATACGCAGTATTTT. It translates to CASRLSSTDTQYF.

This chain's CDR3 is CASRDRDYEQYF. CDR3 in DNA: TGTGCCAGCCGGGACAGGGACTACGAGCAGTACTTC. The rearrangement uses TRBV19 and TRBJ2-7; 9 positions match TRBD1. V dropped 9 bases and J dropped 3; count of bases not matched to a gene: 3. The CDR3 covers 12 residues. Germline CDR1 is LNHDA and CDR2 is SQIVND (reference sequence).

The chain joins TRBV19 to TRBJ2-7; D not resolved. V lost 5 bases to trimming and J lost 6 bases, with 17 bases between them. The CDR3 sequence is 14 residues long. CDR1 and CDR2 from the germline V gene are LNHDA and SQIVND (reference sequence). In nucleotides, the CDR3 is TGTGCCAGTAGTGTGGAGTCGACCGGGCTCGAGCAGTACTTC. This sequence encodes CASSVESTGLEQYF.

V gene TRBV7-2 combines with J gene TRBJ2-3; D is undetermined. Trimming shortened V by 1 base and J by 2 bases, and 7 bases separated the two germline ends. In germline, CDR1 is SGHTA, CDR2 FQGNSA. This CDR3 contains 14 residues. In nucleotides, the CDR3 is TGTGCCAGCAGCTTAGATGGCCCCACAGATACGCAGTATTTT. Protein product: CASSLDGPTDTQYF.

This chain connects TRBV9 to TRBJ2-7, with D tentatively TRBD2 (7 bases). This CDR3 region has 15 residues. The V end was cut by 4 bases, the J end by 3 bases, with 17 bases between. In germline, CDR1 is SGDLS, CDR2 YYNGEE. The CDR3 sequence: CASSKGGGDIYEQYF. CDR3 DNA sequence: TGTGCCAGCAGCAAAGGTGGGGGGGACATCTACGAGCAGTACTTC.

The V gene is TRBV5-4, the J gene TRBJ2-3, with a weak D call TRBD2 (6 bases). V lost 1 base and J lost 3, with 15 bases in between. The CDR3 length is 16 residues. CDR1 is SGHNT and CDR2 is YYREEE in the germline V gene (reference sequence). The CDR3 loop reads CASSLSSGLPTDTQYF. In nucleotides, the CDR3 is TGTGCCAGCAGCTTGTCTTCGGGACTTCCGACAGATACGCAGTATTTT.

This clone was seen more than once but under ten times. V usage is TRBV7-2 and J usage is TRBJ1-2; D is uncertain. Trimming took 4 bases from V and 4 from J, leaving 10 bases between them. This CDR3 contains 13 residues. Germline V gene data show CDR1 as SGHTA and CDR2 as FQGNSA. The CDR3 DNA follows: TGTGCCAGCAGCTCCGTCGGGTTCTATGGCTACACCTTC. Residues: CASSSVGFYGYTF.

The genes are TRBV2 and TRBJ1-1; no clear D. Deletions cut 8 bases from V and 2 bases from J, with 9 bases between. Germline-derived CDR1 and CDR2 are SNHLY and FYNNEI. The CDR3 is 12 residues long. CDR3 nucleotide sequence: TGTGCCAGCCTACAACAAAACACTGAAGCTTTCTTT. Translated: CASLQQNTEAFF.

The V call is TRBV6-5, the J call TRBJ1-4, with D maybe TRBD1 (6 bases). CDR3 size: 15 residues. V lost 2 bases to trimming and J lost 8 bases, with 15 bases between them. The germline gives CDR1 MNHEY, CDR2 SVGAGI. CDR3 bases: TGTGCCAGCAGTTACGCTAGCGGGACAAAAGAAAAACTGTTTTTT. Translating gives CASSYASGTKEKLFF.

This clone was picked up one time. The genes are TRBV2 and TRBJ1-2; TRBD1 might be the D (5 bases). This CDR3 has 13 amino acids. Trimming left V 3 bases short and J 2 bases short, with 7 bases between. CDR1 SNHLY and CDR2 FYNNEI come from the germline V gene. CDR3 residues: CASSDPGNYGYTF. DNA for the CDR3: TGTGCCAGCAGTGACCCAGGGAACTATGGCTACACCTTC.

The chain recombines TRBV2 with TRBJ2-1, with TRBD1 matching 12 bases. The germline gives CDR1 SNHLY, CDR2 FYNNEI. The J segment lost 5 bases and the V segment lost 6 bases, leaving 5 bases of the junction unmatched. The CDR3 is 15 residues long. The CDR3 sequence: CASSGDRGRDNEQFF. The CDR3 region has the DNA TGTGCCAGCAGCGGGGACAGGGGGCGCGACAATGAGCAGTTCTTC.

The CDR3 loop is CASSLVDRPQHF. The CDR3 coding sequence is TGTGCCAGCAGCTTAGTGGACCGTCCCCAGCATTTT. The chain couples TRBV7-9 to TRBJ1-5; D gene ambiguous. Germline values: CDR1 SEHNR, CDR2 FQNEAQ (reference sequence). V lost 1 base to trimming and J lost 10 bases, with 8 bases between them. The length of the CDR3 is 12 residues.

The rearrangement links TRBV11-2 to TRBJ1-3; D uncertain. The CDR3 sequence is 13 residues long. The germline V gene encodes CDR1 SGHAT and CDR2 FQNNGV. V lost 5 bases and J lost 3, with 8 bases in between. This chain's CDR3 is CASSGQLGNTIYF. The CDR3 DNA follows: TGTGCCAGCAGCGGCCAACTTGGAAACACCATATATTTT.

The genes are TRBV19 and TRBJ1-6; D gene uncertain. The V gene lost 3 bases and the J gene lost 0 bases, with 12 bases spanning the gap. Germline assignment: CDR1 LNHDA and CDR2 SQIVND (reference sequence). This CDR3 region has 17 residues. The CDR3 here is CASSMGWLSSYNSPLHF. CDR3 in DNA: TGTGCCAGTAGTATGGGCTGGTTGAGCTCCTATAATTCACCCCTCCACTTT.

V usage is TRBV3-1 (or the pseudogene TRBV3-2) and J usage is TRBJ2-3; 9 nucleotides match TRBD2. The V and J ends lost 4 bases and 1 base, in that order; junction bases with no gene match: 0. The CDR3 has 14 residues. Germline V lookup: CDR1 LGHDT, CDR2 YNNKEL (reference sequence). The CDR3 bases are TGTGCCAGCAGCCCTAGCGGGGGCACAGATACGCAGTATTTT. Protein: CASSPSGGTDTQYF.

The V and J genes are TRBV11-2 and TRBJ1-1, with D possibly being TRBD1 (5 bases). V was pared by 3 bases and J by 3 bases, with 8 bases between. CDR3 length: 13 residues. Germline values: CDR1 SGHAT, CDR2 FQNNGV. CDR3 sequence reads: CASSFRVDTEAFF. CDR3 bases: TGTGCCAGCAGCTTCAGGGTGGACACTGAAGCTTTCTTT.

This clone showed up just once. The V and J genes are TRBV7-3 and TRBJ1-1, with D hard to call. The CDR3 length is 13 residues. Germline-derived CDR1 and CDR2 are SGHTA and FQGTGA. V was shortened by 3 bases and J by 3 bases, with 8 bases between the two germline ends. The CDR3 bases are TGTGCCAGCAGCTTTGTAAGGGACACTGAAGCTTTCTTT. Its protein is CASSFVRDTEAFF.

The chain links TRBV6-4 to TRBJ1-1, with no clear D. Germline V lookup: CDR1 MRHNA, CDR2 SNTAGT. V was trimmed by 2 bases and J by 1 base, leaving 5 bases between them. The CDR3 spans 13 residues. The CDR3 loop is CASSDLKNTEAFF. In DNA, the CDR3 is TGTGCCAGCAGTGACCTTAAGAACACTGAAGCTTTCTTT.

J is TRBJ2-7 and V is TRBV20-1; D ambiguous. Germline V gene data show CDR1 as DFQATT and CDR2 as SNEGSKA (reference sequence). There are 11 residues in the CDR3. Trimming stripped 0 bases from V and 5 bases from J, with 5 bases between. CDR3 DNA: TGCAGTGCTAGAGAGAGGAACGAGCAGTACTTC. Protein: CSARERNEQYF.

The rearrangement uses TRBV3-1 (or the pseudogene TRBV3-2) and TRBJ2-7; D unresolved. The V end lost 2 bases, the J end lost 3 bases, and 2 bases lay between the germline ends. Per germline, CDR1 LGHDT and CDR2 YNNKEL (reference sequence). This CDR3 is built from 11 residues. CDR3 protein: CASSQLYEQYF. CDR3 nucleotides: TGTGCCAGCAGCCAACTCTACGAGCAGTACTTC.

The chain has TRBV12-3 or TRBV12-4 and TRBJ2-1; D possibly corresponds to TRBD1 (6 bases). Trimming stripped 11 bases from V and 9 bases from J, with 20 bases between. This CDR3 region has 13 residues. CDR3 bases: TGTGCCCTCAAAGTCGAGGGGGTGGGTGAGCAGTTCTTC. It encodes CALKVEGVGEQFF.

The CDR3 nucleotides are TGCGCCAGCAGCCTTGGAGGGACGGCGAACACTGAAGCTTTCTTT. Amino acids: CASSLGGTANTEAFF. The chain combines TRBV5-1 with TRBJ1-1, with D maybe TRBD1 (5 bases). V lost 4 bases to trimming and J lost 1 base, with 14 bases between them. From germline, CDR1 is SGHRS and CDR2 YFSETQ. This CDR3 has 15 amino acids.

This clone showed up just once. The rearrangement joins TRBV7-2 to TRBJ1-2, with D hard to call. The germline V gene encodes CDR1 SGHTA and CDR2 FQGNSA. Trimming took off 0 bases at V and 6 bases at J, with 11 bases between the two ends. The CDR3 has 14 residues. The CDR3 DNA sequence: TGTGCCAGCAGCTTAGCCCTACAGCAGGATGGCTACACCTTC. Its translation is CASSLALQQDGYTF.

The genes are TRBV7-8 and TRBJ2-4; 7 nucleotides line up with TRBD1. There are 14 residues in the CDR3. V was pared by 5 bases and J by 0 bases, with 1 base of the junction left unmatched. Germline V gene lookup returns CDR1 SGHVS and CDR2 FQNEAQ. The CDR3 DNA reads TGTGCCAGCAGCGACAGGGTAGCCAAAAACATTCAGTACTTC. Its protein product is CASSDRVAKNIQYF.

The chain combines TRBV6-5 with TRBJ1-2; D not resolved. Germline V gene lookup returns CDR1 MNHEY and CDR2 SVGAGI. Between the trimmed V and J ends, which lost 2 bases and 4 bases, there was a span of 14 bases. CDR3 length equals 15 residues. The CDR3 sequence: CASSYVAGPSYGYTF. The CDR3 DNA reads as TGTGCCAGCAGTTACGTGGCAGGCCCTTCCTATGGCTACACCTTC.

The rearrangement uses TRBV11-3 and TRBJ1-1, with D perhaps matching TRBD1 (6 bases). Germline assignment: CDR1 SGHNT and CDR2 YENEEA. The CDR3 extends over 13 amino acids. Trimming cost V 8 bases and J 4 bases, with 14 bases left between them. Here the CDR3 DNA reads TGTGCCAGCGGTACAGGGTTCCGCACTGAAGCTTTCTTT. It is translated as CASGTGFRTEAFF.

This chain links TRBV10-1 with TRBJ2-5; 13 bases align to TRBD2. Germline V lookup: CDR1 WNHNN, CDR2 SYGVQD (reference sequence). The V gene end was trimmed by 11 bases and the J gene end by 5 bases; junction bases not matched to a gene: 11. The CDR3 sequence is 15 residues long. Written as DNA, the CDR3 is TGCGCCCCTCCAGGACTAGCGGGAGTCCGGGAGACCCAGTACTTC. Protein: CAPPGLAGVRETQYF.